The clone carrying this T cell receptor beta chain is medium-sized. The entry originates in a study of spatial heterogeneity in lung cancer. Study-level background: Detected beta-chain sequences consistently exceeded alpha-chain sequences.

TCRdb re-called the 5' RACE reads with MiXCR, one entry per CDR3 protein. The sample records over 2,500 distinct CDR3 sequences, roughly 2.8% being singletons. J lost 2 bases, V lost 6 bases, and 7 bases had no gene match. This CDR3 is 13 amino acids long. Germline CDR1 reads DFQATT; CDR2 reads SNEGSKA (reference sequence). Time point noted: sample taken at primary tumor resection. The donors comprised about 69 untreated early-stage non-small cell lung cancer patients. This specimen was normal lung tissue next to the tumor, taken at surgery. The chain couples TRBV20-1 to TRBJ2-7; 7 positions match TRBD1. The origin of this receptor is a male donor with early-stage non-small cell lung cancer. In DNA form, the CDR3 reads TGCAGTGCGCACGGGACAGACACCTACGAGCAGTACTTC. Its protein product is CSAHGTDTYEQYF.